This T cell receptor beta chain was identified during a study of cytotoxic CD8 clonotypes in ibrutinib-treated CLL. General study results and limits: Contraction or stability on treatment was seen for public clonotypes, which were uncommon.

CDR1 is SGHNT and CDR2 is YYREEE in the germline V gene (reference sequence). The CDR3 runs to 16 residues. The V and J ends lost 0 bases and 2 bases respectively, with 13 bases between them. Profiling relied on immunoSEQ multiplex PCR, and the TCRdb table lists in-frame clones only, not all of them. The table records about 160,000 clones, 84% of them present only once. As regards this clone: Its antigen is currently unknown.

The sample consisted of PBMCs, taken after 24 months of ibrutinib treatment. The clonotype originates from a human donor with chronic lymphocytic leukemia. The rearrangement uses TRBV5-4 and TRBJ2-3, with D perhaps TRBD1 or TRBD2 (5 bases each). The CDR3 DNA reads TGTGCCAGCAGCTTGGCCCGGGGCAGGCCCACAGATACGCAGTATTTT. Encoded protein: CASSLARGRPTDTQYF. Supplemented by reference TRBV5-4 and TRBJ2-3, the full variable domain reads ETGVTQSPTHLIKTRGQQVTLRCSSQSGHNTVSWYQQALGQGPQFIFQYYREEENGRGNFPPRFSGLQFPNYSSELNVNALELDDSALYLCASSLARGRPTDTQYFGPGTRLTVL.